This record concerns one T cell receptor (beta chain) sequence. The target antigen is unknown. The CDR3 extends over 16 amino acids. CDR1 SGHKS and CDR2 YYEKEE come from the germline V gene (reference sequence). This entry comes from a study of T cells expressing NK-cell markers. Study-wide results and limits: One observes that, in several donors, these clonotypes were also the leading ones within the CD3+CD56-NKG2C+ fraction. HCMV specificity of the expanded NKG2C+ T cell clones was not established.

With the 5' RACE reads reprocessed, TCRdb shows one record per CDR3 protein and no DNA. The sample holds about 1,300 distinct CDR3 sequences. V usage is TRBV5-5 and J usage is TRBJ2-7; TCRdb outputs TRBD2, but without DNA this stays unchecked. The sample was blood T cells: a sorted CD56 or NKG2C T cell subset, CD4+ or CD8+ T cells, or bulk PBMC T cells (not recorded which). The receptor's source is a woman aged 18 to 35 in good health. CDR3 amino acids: CASSFTPGTRPYEQYF.